This is a list of T cell receptor beta chains from one sample in a study of T cell responses to AZD1222 COVID-19 vaccine. The protocol was immunoSEQ multiplex PCR, while the TCRdb copy is restricted to in-frame clones and leaves out a portion. This repertoire shows about 100,000 clones, roughly 90% found once; its top ten account for more than 1.5%. The sequencing here drew on peripheral blood, taken on day 0 of AZD1222 vaccination. All receptors derive from an adult in good health. Both conserved end residues are part of each CDR3. Fields, in order: D gene, V gene, J gene, clone size, CDR3 DNA, CDR3 protein. A D gene is named only where the DNA matches it firmly. Size is stated for part of the rows, as once, few or many counts, or as a class when the clone is expanded.

D gene: NA; V gene: TRBV12-3/TRBV12-4; J gene: TRBJ1-1; clone size: few; CDR3 DNA: TGTGCCAGCAGTTTTGGGCGGAACACTGAAGCTTTCTTT; CDR3 protein: CASSFGRNTEAFF
D gene: NA; V gene: TRBV11-2; J gene: TRBJ1-1; clone size: NA; CDR3 DNA: TGTGCCAGCAGCTTAGAATGGACCACTGAAGCTTTCTTT; CDR3 protein: CASSLEWTTEAFF
D gene: NA; V gene: TRBV2; J gene: TRBJ2-5; clone size: NA; CDR3 DNA: TGTGCCATCGGGACATTAGGAGAGACCCAGTACTTC; CDR3 protein: CAIGTLGETQYF
D gene: TRBD2; V gene: TRBV18; J gene: TRBJ2-7; clone size: NA; CDR3 DNA: TGTGCCAGCTCACCAAAACGTAGCGGGGCTATATACGAGCAGTACTTC; CDR3 protein: CASSPKRSGAIYEQYF
D gene: TRBD1; V gene: TRBV5-4; J gene: TRBJ2-5; clone size: NA; CDR3 DNA: TGTGCCAGCAGCTCAGGGGGCGCCTCCGAAGAGACCCAGTACTTC; CDR3 protein: CASSSGGASEETQYF
D gene: NA; V gene: TRBV11-3; J gene: TRBJ1-1; clone size: few; CDR3 DNA: TGTGCCAGCAGCTCCCGGGGCTGGGGGCAGATGAACACTGAAGCTTTCTTT; CDR3 protein: CASSSRGWGQMNTEAFF
D gene: NA; V gene: TRBV27; J gene: TRBJ2-1; clone size: NA; CDR3 DNA: TGTGCCAGCCGCCTTCTAGGGCGCAATGAGCAGTTCTTC; CDR3 protein: CASRLLGRNEQFF
D gene: NA; V gene: TRBV7-2; J gene: TRBJ2-4; clone size: NA; CDR3 DNA: TGTGCCAGCAGCCCCCAGACCGGGACTTCGGGCATTCAGTACTTC; CDR3 protein: CASSPQTGTSGIQYF
D gene: NA; V gene: TRBV7-9; J gene: TRBJ2-2; clone size: NA; CDR3 DNA: TGTGCCAGCAGCTTAGCAATAGGGGTCGGGGAGCTGTTTTTT; CDR3 protein: CASSLAIGVGELFF
D gene: NA; V gene: TRBV24-1; J gene: TRBJ2-1; clone size: NA; CDR3 DNA: TGTGCCACGGGGGAGCTCCTGGGGAATGAGCAGTTCTTC; CDR3 protein: CATGELLGNEQFF
D gene: NA; V gene: TRBV6-6; J gene: TRBJ1-1; clone size: NA; CDR3 DNA: TGTGCCAGCAGCAAGCGTGACCGGGATATCGCTTTCTTT; CDR3 protein: CASSKRDRDIAFF
D gene: TRBD2; V gene: TRBV4-3; J gene: TRBJ2-1; clone size: NA; CDR3 DNA: TGCGCCAGCAGCCAAGTCGCTAGCGGGGGGGGTAACAATGAGCAGTTCTTC; CDR3 protein: CASSQVASGGGNNEQFF
D gene: NA; V gene: TRBV7-9; J gene: TRBJ1-4; clone size: NA; CDR3 DNA: TGTGCCAGCAGCCACATGCTGACAGGAGGTAATGAAAAACTGTTTTTT; CDR3 protein: CASSHMLTGGNEKLFF
D gene: NA; V gene: TRBV18; J gene: TRBJ1-3; clone size: NA; CDR3 DNA: TGTGCCAGCTCACCAAGGGCAGACGGAAACACCATATATTTT; CDR3 protein: CASSPRADGNTIYF